These 14 T cell receptor beta chains share one sample of origin, sequenced in a study of human T cells and chemical hapten exposure. Described time point: pre-sensitization, week 0. Treatment denoted: therapeutic diphenylcyclopropenone sensitization with weekly scalp DPC. TCRdb reprocessed the RACE reads with MiXCR, giving one entry per CDR3 protein. The table shows more than 300,000 distinct CDR3 sequences, with approximately 5% occurring only once. The sample was whole blood, taken in connection with sensitization to the hapten diphenylcyclopropenone (DPC). Every receptor here comes from a woman in her late teens or twenties with alopecia areata. Some clones in this sample may be carry-over from other donors' samples.

This clonotype was seen a few times. This chain joins TRBV28 and TRBJ1-5; a possible D gene is TRBD1 (5 bases). Trimming left V 3 bases short and J 5 bases short, with 11 bases between. Germline V lookup: CDR1 MDHEN, CDR2 SYDVKM. This CDR3 comprises 14 residues. In DNA form, the CDR3 reads TGTGCCAGCAGTTTGGGGGGGGTGTATCAGCCCCAGCATTTT. The encoded protein is CASSLGGVYQPQHF.

The chain has TRBV27 and TRBJ2-4; a weak D match, TRBD2 (6 bases). Between the trimmed V and J ends, which lost 10 bases and 7 bases, there was a span of 20 bases. Looked up from germline, CDR1 is MNHEY and CDR2 is SMNVEV (reference sequence). The CDR3 sequence is 14 residues long. The CDR3 region is CAKTPGLLRNIQYF. CDR3 bases: TGTGCCAAAACACCGGGACTTCTGAGGAACATTCAGTACTTC.

The chain employs TRBV5-1 and TRBJ1-6; D is ambiguous. In germline, CDR1 is SGHRS, CDR2 YFSETQ. There are 14 residues in the CDR3. V was cut by 0 bases and J by 7 bases, with 8 bases left in between. The CDR3 loop reads CASSLDSVNSPLHF. CDR3 DNA: TGCGCCAGCAGCTTGGACTCGGTCAATTCACCCCTCCACTTT.

This chain uses TRBV11-2 with TRBJ1-1; possibly TRBD1 for D (5 bases). Trimming left V 4 bases short and J 13 bases short, with 19 bases between. The CDR3 loop spans 13 amino acids. Germline V gene sequence: CDR1 SGHAT, CDR2 FQNNGV. The CDR3 DNA sequence: TGTGCCAGCAGCTGGCGGGGAGTGGGACCCTTTTTCTTT. The encoded protein is CASSWRGVGPFFF.

The chain uses TRBV20-1 and TRBJ1-1; TRBD1 is a possible D gene (5 bases). CDR1 is DFQATT and CDR2 is SNEGSKA in the germline V gene (reference sequence). V lost 4 bases, J lost 4 bases, and 13 bases lay in between. The CDR3 has 13 residues. The CDR3 region has the DNA TGCAGTGCTAATAATGGGGGGGGCACTGAAGCTTTCTTT. Protein: CSANNGGGTEAFF.

This clonotype was seen repeatedly, ten times or more. The V call is TRBV7-8, the J call TRBJ2-6, with D perhaps matching TRBD1 (6 bases). The V and J ends lost 3 bases and 11 bases respectively, with 14 bases between them. Germline loops: CDR1 SGHVS, CDR2 FQNEAQ. The CDR3 extends over 14 amino acids. Here the CDR3 DNA reads TGTGCCAGCAGCTTCACCGGGACACCCCACGTCCTGACTTTC. Protein sequence: CASSFTGTPHVLTF.

The rearrangement joins TRBV21-1 to TRBJ2-2. TRBV21-1 is a documented pseudogene. The CDR3 has 14 amino acids. The CDR3: CASPRFANTGELFF. CDR3 DNA: TGTGCCAGCCCCCGGTTCGCGAACACCGGGGAGCTGTTTTTT.

The chain combines TRBV7-9 with TRBJ2-3; possibly TRBD2 for D (5 bases). Germline CDR1 and CDR2: SEHNR and FQNEAQ (reference sequence). V gave up 1 base and J gave up 2 bases, with 16 bases separating them. This CDR3 has 17 residues. The CDR3 sequence: CASSLVRLNPPTDTQYF. The CDR3 DNA follows: TGTGCCAGCAGCTTAGTTCGACTAAACCCCCCCACAGATACGCAGTATTTT. Together with reference TRBV7-9 and TRBJ2-3, the CDR3 gives the full variable domain: DTGVSQNPRHKITKRGQNVTFRCDPISEHNRLYWYRQTLGQGPEFLTYFQNEAQLEKSRLLSDRFSAERPKGSFSTLEIQRTEQGDSAMYLCASSLVRLNPPTDTQYFGPGTRLTVL.

Many counts were recorded for this clonotype. CDR3 in amino acids: CASSARSPAEAFF. In DNA, the CDR3 is TGTGCCAGCAGCGCACGATCCCCCGCTGAAGCTTTCTTT. The chain couples TRBV27 to TRBJ1-1, with D unclear. Germline CDR1 is MNHEY and CDR2 is SMNVEV (reference sequence). V lost 6 bases to trimming and J lost 6 bases, with 14 bases between them. The CDR3 spans 13 residues.

This clonotype was observed at least ten times. This chain uses TRBV5-1 with TRBJ2-7; 9 nucleotides agree with TRBD1. The CDR3 is made up of 14 amino acids. The J segment lost 6 bases and the V segment lost 4 bases, leaving 8 bases of the junction unmatched. Germline V lookup: CDR1 SGHRS, CDR2 YFSETQ. CDR3 sequence (DNA): TGCGCCAGCAGCCCCGGGACAGGGCTAGGCGAGCAGTACTTC. Amino acids: CASSPGTGLGEQYF. The variable domain in full, completed from reference TRBV5-1 and TRBJ2-7, reads KAGVTQTPRYLIKTRGQQVTLSCSPISGHRSVSWYQQTPGQGLQFLFEYFSETQRNKGNFPGRFSGRQFSNSRSEMNVSTLELGDSALYLCASSPGTGLGEQYFGPGTRLTVT.

This clonotype was picked up one time. Since a much larger clone is just one base distant, this may be a read error. The chain recombines TRBV20-1 with TRBJ2-3; 7 bases align to TRBD2. Germline V lookup: CDR1 DFQATT, CDR2 SNEGSKA (reference sequence). The CDR3 runs 14 residues. Unmatched junction bases numbered 5, after V lost 3 bases and J lost 2 bases. CDR3 loop: CSASIAGATDTQYF. The CDR3 region has the DNA TGCAGTGCTAGTATTGCGGGAGCCACAGATACGCAGTATTTT.

In its sample, this clonotype was seen a few times. The chain combines TRBV7-2 with TRBJ2-5, with D perhaps assigned TRBD1 or TRBD2 (8 bases each). From germline, CDR1 is SGHTA and CDR2 FQGNSA. This CDR3 has 18 amino acids. The ends were cut back, 5 bases at V and 4 bases at J, with 26 bases in the middle. As DNA, the CDR3 is TGTGCCAGCAGCCTTCAAATCACAGGGGGGACTAGTTTAGAGACCCAGTACTTC. As protein: CASSLQITGGTSLETQYF.

This chain's CDR3 is CASGAGQGLETQYF. In DNA, the CDR3 is TGTGCCAGCGGGGCAGGACAGGGCCTCGAGACCCAGTACTTC. The rearrangement links TRBV2 to TRBJ2-5; TRBD1 agrees at 8 bases. This CDR3 spans 14 amino acids. The V and J ends lost 8 bases and 5 bases, in that order; junction bases with no gene match: 10. Germline loops: CDR1 SNHLY, CDR2 FYNNEI.

In its sample, this clonotype was seen many times. This chain links TRBV18 with TRBJ2-2; 7 bases are shared with TRBD2. V was clipped by 3 bases and J by 8 bases; unmatched bases: 12. CDR1 KGHSH and CDR2 LQKENI come from the germline V gene. The CDR3 has 16 amino acids. CDR3 in amino acids: CASSPESGATVGELFF. Written as DNA, the CDR3 is TGTGCCAGCTCACCCGAGAGCGGGGCCACCGTAGGGGAGCTGTTTTTT.